What follows are 14 T cell receptor beta chains derived from one specimen sequenced in a study of CD8+CD57+ T cells in acquired aplastic anemia. Flow cytometry had shown expanded CD8+CD57+ cells in the patients chosen for sequencing. According to the study, genomic DNA was the template for TCR beta VDJ and CDR3 profiling. TCRdb itself ran the reads through MiXCR, one entry per CDR3 protein. The table includes 270,000 or so distinct CDR3 sequences, around 82% detected once. Sequences were obtained from sorted CD4+, CD8+, or CD8+CD57+ T cells (not recorded which) from PBMCs. The receptors come from a human donor with aplastic anemia.

This clonotype was counted between two and nine times. CDR3 sequence reads: CASSDSLAAYEQYF. The CDR3 DNA reads TGTGCCAGCAGTGACAGTCTTGCCGCCTACGAGCAGTACTTC. The chain has TRBV25-1 and TRBJ2-7, with D hard to call. V lost 3 bases to trimming and J lost 2 bases, with 11 bases between them. The CDR3 has 14 residues. The germline V gene encodes CDR1 MGHDK and CDR2 SYGVNS.

Comment on this clonotype: Its ends do not fully match the called genes, so a read error is possible. The chain recombines TRBV7-2 with TRBJ1-3; no clear D. The CDR3 runs 10 residues. Germline V gene lookup returns CDR1 SGHTA and CDR2 FQGNSA. CDR3 DNA: TGTGCCAGCAGCTTAAGGACCAGATATTTT. This codes for CASSLRTRYF.

The rearrangement uses TRBV7-6 and TRBJ1-4, with 7 bases that match TRBD1. The V gene's germline CDR1 is SGHVS and CDR2 FNYEAQ. The CDR3 consists of 15 residues. V trimming: 4 bases; J trimming: 8 bases; junction bases outside the gene matches: 10. CDR3 sequence (DNA): TGTGCCAGCAGCTCTGGAACAGGGGAATGGGAAAAACTGTTTTTT. Its protein product is CASSSGTGEWEKLFF.

This clonotype came up a few times. The genes are TRBV7-8 and TRBJ2-3; D possibly corresponds to TRBD2 (5 bases). The CDR3 has 13 amino acids. Germline V gene data show CDR1 as SGHVS and CDR2 as FQNEAQ. The V gene lost 8 bases and the J gene lost 4 bases, with 13 bases spanning the gap. The CDR3: CASGFAGADTQYF. In DNA, the CDR3 is TGTGCCAGCGGGTTCGCGGGCGCAGATACGCAGTATTTT. Filled out from reference TRBV7-8 and TRBJ2-3, the complete variable domain reads GAGVSQSPRYKVAKRGQDVALRCDPISGHVSLFWYQQALGQGPEFLTYFQNEAQLDKSGLPSDRFFAERPEGSVSTLKIQRTQQEDSAVYLCASGFAGADTQYFGPGTRLTVL.

On this clonotype itself: The junction and the germline gene differ at one end; a read error may be behind it. The chain combines TRBV2 with TRBJ1-4, with a weak D call TRBD1 (5 bases). The CDR3 loop spans 14 amino acids. CDR1 is SNHLY and CDR2 is FYNNEI in the germline V gene. The CDR3 DNA is TGCGCCAGCAGCCCAGGGACGGCTAATGAAAAACTGTTTTTT. This gives the protein CASSPGTANEKLFF.

The genes are TRBV5-4 and TRBJ2-5; perhaps TRBD2 as D (5 bases). The germline V gene encodes CDR1 SGHNT and CDR2 YYREEE (reference sequence). The CDR3 runs to 14 residues. V was clipped by 4 bases and J by 0 bases, with 10 bases between them. CDR3 DNA: TGTGCCAGCAGCCTTGCTAGCAACCAAGAGACCCAGTACTTC. This translates into CASSLASNQETQYF. The variable domain in full, with the rest retrieved from reference TRBV5-4 and TRBJ2-5, is ETGVTQSPTHLIKTRGQQVTLRCSSQSGHNTVSWYQQALGQGPQFIFQYYREEENGRGNFPPRFSGLQFPNYSSELNVNALELDDSALYLCASSLASNQETQYFGPGTRLLVL.

On this clonotype: It is unclear where the CDR3 begins or ends on the DNA, so no DNA is shown, and the CDR3 is as TCRdb lists it. V and J are TRBV5-1 and TRBJ1-5. Germline V CDR1 and CDR2: SGHRS, YFSETQ. The CDR3 totals 14 residues, both ends included. CDR3 loop: CASSFGQGAGNEHF.

As to this clonotype: The CDR3 carries no conserved terminal phenylalanine or tryptophan, so it likely arises from a read error. The limits of the CDR3 on the DNA are not certain, so only TCRdb's listed CDR3 is given. J is TRBJ2-2 and V is TRBV7-8; the DNA was not used to check the table's D call, TRBD1. Both ends counted, the CDR3 spans 12 residues. The germline gives CDR1 SGHVS, CDR2 FQNEAQ. The CDR3 region is CASSLAPGAVTL.

This chain links TRBV10-3 with TRBJ1-2; the D gene is possibly TRBD1 (6 bases). The CDR3 extends over 15 amino acids. The germline V and J ends were trimmed by 5 bases and 8 bases, with 21 bases remaining between them. Germline lookup yields CDR1 ENHRY and CDR2 SYGVKD. Here the CDR3 reads CAISLGQNPLGGYTF. The CDR3 DNA sequence: TGTGCCATCAGTCTAGGACAGAATCCTTTGGGGGGCTACACCTTC.

The rearrangement uses TRBV9 and TRBJ1-2, with D perhaps TRBD1 (6 bases). The V and J ends lost 3 bases and 2 bases respectively, with 14 bases between them. Germline V CDR1 and CDR2: SGDLS, YYNGEE. The CDR3 has 15 amino acids. CDR3: CASSEGFTGNYGYTF. Here the CDR3 DNA reads TGTGCCAGCAGCGAAGGGTTCACAGGGAACTATGGCTACACCTTC. Complete variable domain (other parts from reference TRBV9 and TRBJ1-2): DSGVTQTPKHLITATGQRVTLRCSPRSGDLSVYWYQQSLDQGLQFLIQYYNGEERAKGNILERFSAQQFPDLHSELNLSSLELGDSALYFCASSEGFTGNYGYTFGSGTRLTVV.

This sequence joins TRBV7-2 and TRBJ2-6; D tentatively fits TRBD1 or TRBD2 (5 bases each). Trimming removed 0 bases at V and 16 bases at J, with 22 bases between. Germline CDR1 and CDR2: SGHTA and FQGNSA. CDR3 length: 16 residues. CDR3 sequence (DNA): TGTGCCAGCAGCTTAGCGGGTAGCCACGGGGCGAACGATCTGACTTTC. It encodes CASSLAGSHGANDLTF.

Details on this clonotype: The junction departs from germline at one end; a sequencing error may be responsible. This sequence joins TRBV7-3 and TRBJ2-3; the match to TRBD2 covers 9 bases. The CDR3 covers 14 residues. The germline V gene encodes CDR1 SGHTA and CDR2 FQGTGA. Here the CDR3 reads CASSLGRSGGSDDF. The CDR3 nucleotides read TGTGCCAGCAGCTTAGGAAGAAGCGGGGGGAGCGATGATTTT. Full variable domain (outside the CDR3, taken from reference TRBV7-3 and TRBJ2-3): GAGVSQTPSNKVTEKGKYVELRCDPISGHTALYWYRQSLGQGPEFLIYFQGTGAADDSGLPNDRFFAVRPEGSVSTLKIQRTERGDSAVYLCASSLGRSGGSDDFGPGTRLTVL.

The rearrangement links TRBV5-6 to TRBJ1-2; D is uncertain. V lost 0 bases and J lost 4, with 10 bases in between. This CDR3 is built from 14 residues. Germline V gene sequence: CDR1 SGHDT, CDR2 YYEEEE. The CDR3 spells CASSLVQRAYGYTF. The CDR3 DNA sequence: TGTGCCAGCAGCTTGGTACAGCGGGCCTATGGCTACACCTTC.

The table lists this clonotype with a count of one. The V and J genes are TRBV7-8 and TRBJ2-3; D unresolved. There are 14 residues in the CDR3. Germline values: CDR1 SGHVS, CDR2 FQNEAQ. The V end was cut by 3 bases, the J end by 6 bases, with 13 bases between. This CDR3 reads CASSFPGDRDTQYF. The CDR3 DNA follows: TGTGCCAGCAGCTTTCCTGGAGACCGCGATACGCAGTATTTT.